What follows are 23 T cell receptor beta chains derived from one specimen sequenced in a study of shared clonotypes between healthy human individuals. The method was immunoSEQ multiplex PCR; TCRdb's version includes in-frame clones alone and lacks a portion of them. The table has about 710,000 clones, about 80% seen once. Sequenced sample: memory CD4+ T cells sorted from blood. The subset was: CD45RA-negative fraction. The receptors stem from a woman aged 25-40 years in good health.

The rearrangement uses TRBV11-2 and TRBJ2-1; no clear D gene. The CDR3 contains 15 residues. Trimming took off 5 bases at V and 5 bases at J, with 16 bases between the two ends. Germline-derived CDR1 and CDR2 are SGHAT and FQNNGV. DNA for the CDR3: TGTGCCAGCAGCCGAACCGGGTCAATTAACAATGAGCAGTTCTTC. It codes for CASSRTGSINNEQFF.

The chain carries TRBV10-3 and TRBJ1-1, with D uncertain. The CDR3 totals 10 residues. The V end was cut by 8 bases, the J end by 5 bases, with 6 bases between. CDR1 and CDR2 from the germline V gene are ENHRY and SYGVKD. In nucleotides, the CDR3 is TGTGCCATCGTGTTGACTGAAGCTTTCTTT. Translating gives CAIVLTEAFF.

The chain couples TRBV9 to TRBJ2-3; 9 bases are a match to TRBD2. The V and J ends lost 3 bases and 3 bases, in that order; junction bases with no gene match: 11. Germline-derived CDR1 and CDR2 are SGDLS and YYNGEE. The CDR3 length is 17 residues. As DNA, the CDR3 is TGTGCCAGCAGCGCACGGGGGCGGGAGGGCGTTACAGATACGCAGTATTTT. It translates to CASSARGREGVTDTQYF.

The rearrangement uses TRBV7-3 and TRBJ2-2; 9 bases are shared with TRBD2. V gave up 5 bases and J gave up 7 bases; unmatched junction bases: 5. The CDR3 totals 14 residues. CDR1 is SGHTA, CDR2 FQGTGA, per germline. The CDR3 nucleotides are TGTGCCAGCAGCATTAGCGGGAGCCACGGGGAGCTGTTTTTT. As protein: CASSISGSHGELFF.

This clone was seen a few times. The chain employs TRBV29-1 and TRBJ1-2; D not certain. Germline assignment: CDR1 SQVTM and CDR2 ANQGSEA. V lost 3 bases, J lost 6 bases, and 17 bases lay in between. The CDR3 contains 14 residues. The CDR3, as DNA: TGCAGCGTTGAGGAGGCAGCAATCCCTAATGGCTACACCTTC. Amino acid sequence: CSVEEAAIPNGYTF.

With respect to this clone: Other DNA sequences of this sample code for an identical CDR3. The chain employs TRBV5-1 and TRBJ1-5, with 7 bases identical to TRBD1. V was pared by 1 base and J by 3 bases, with 4 bases of the junction left unmatched. Per the germline V gene, CDR1 is SGHRS and CDR2 is YFSETQ. This CDR3 comprises 15 residues. The CDR3 here is CASSLSTGDNQPQHF. Written as DNA, the CDR3 is TGCGCCAGCAGCTTGTCCACAGGGGACAATCAGCCCCAGCATTTT. The full variable domain, with the rest looked up from reference TRBV5-1 and TRBJ1-5, is KAGVTQTPRYLIKTRGQQVTLSCSPISGHRSVSWYQQTPGQGLQFLFEYFSETQRNKGNFPGRFSGRQFSNSRSEMNVSTLELGDSALYLCASSLSTGDNQPQHFGDGTRLSIL.

The chain employs TRBV18 and TRBJ1-1; D remains ambiguous. In germline, CDR1 is KGHSH, CDR2 LQKENI. The CDR3 runs to 14 residues. Trimming took 3 bases from V and 8 from J, leaving 16 bases between them. The CDR3 reads CASSPKRPDGEAFF. The CDR3 DNA follows: TGTGCCAGCTCACCGAAACGGCCTGACGGGGAAGCTTTCTTT.

The table lists this clone with a few counts. The same CDR3 is also encoded by other DNA sequences in this sample. This chain joins TRBV19 and TRBJ2-3; TRBD1 aligns across 9 bases. The CDR3 has 13 residues. Germline trimming cut 7 bases from V and 4 bases from J; bases unmatched to any gene: 3. Germline values: CDR1 LNHDA, CDR2 SQIVND (reference sequence). Written as DNA, the CDR3 is TGTGCCAGTATGGACAGGGGCCCAGATACGCAGTATTTT. This codes for CASMDRGPDTQYF.

The chain is built from TRBV29-1 and TRBJ1-1; D gene unclear. The germline CDR1 and CDR2 sequences are SQVTM and ANQGSEA. Trimming left V 6 bases short and J 0 bases short, with 14 bases between. The CDR3 spans 14 residues. In nucleotides, the CDR3 is TGCAGCGTCTTCTTCGGTGAACTGAACACTGAAGCTTTCTTT. It specifies CSVFFGELNTEAFF.

The chain has TRBV6-1 and TRBJ2-3; D might be TRBD2 (6 bases). The CDR3 contains 13 residues. Germline CDR1 reads MNHNS; CDR2 reads SASEGT. The V end lost 11 bases, the J end lost 5 bases, and 17 bases lay between the germline ends. CDR3 sequence reads: CAGLGQGGDTQYF. DNA of the CDR3: TGTGCCGGCCTCGGGCAGGGAGGAGATACGCAGTATTTT.

This chain connects TRBV2 to TRBJ1-1, with no clear D. CDR3 length equals 14 residues. Trimming removed 6 bases from V and 2 bases from J, with 13 bases in between. Looked up from germline, CDR1 is SNHLY and CDR2 is FYNNEI. For the CDR3, the DNA is TGTGCCAGCAGCCTTGACGGCGAAAACACTGAAGCTTTCTTT. This encodes CASSLDGENTEAFF.

The sample holds a few counts of this clone. This chain uses TRBV19 with TRBJ2-7, with D perhaps TRBD1 or TRBD2 (5 bases each). V lost 9 bases to trimming and J lost 3 bases, with 12 bases between them. Germline V gives CDR1 LNHDA, CDR2 SQIVND (reference sequence). The CDR3 covers 12 residues. The CDR3: CARQTADYEQYF. As DNA, the CDR3 is TGTGCCAGGCAGACAGCGGACTACGAGCAGTACTTC.

This chain uses TRBV2 with TRBJ2-4, with 12 bases that match TRBD1. The germline CDR1 and CDR2 sequences are SNHLY and FYNNEI. Trimming took 7 bases from V and 5 from J; bases not matched to a gene: 6. The CDR3 has 15 amino acids. The CDR3 here is CASMRDRGPENIQYF. CDR3 DNA: TGTGCCAGCATGAGGGACAGGGGGCCGGAAAACATTCAGTACTTC. Together with reference TRBV2 and TRBJ2-4, the CDR3 gives the full variable domain: EPEVTQTPSHQVTQMGQEVILRCVPISNHLYFYWYRQILGQKVEFLVSFYNNEISEKSEIFDDQFSVERPDGSNFTLKIRSTKLEDSAMYFCASMRDRGPENIQYFGAGTRLSVL.

This chain joins TRBV28 and TRBJ2-5; D is unresolved. The closer fit of TRBJ2-7 to the DNA end suggests the J call may be wrong. CDR1 MDHEN and CDR2 SYDVKM come from the germline V gene. This CDR3 region has 13 residues. The CDR3 sequence is CASSNFNSYEQYF. DNA of the CDR3: TGTGCCAGCAGTAACTTTAACTCCTACGAGCAGTACTTC.

The V call is TRBV2, the J call TRBJ1-2; a possible D gene is TRBD1 (5 bases). The germline V gene has CDR1 SNHLY and CDR2 FYNNEI. This CDR3 spans 15 amino acids. Trimming pared 3 bases from V and 4 bases from J, leaving 15 bases between. In nucleotides, the CDR3 is TGTGCCAGCAGTGAGGATGCGGGGCAGGTCTATGGCTACACCTTC. It encodes CASSEDAGQVYGYTF.

The chain links TRBV28 to TRBJ1-1; D uncertain. The CDR3 consists of 11 residues. The V gene's germline CDR1 is MDHEN and CDR2 SYDVKM. V dropped 7 bases and J dropped 1 base, with 4 bases sitting between them. The DNA of the CDR3 is TGTGCCAGCAAGCGGAACACTGAAGCTTTCTTT. Translated: CASKRNTEAFF.

This clone was recorded many times. The V call is TRBV5-1, the J call TRBJ2-3; 10 bases are shared with TRBD2. Germline CDR1 SGHRS, CDR2 YFSETQ. The CDR3 runs 17 residues. Losses at the gene ends were 0 bases for V and 2 bases for J; bases not matched to a gene: 6. The CDR3 nucleotides are TGCGCCAGCAGCTTGGGGGTAGCGGGAGGCCCCACAGATACGCAGTATTTT. Translation: CASSLGVAGGPTDTQYF. Full variable domain (remainder filled in from reference TRBV5-1 and TRBJ2-3): KAGVTQTPRYLIKTRGQQVTLSCSPISGHRSVSWYQQTPGQGLQFLFEYFSETQRNKGNFPGRFSGRQFSNSRSEMNVSTLELGDSALYLCASSLGVAGGPTDTQYFGPGTRLTVL.

The gene calls are TRBV5-1 and TRBJ2-1, with 12 bases that match TRBD2. The trim removed 4 bases at V and 3 bases at J, leaving 5 bases unmatched. The CDR3 runs to 16 residues. Germline values: CDR1 SGHRS, CDR2 YFSETQ. DNA for the CDR3: TGCGCCAGCAGCGGGCAGACTAGCGGGAGCTACAATGAGCAGTTCTTC. It yields the protein CASSGQTSGSYNEQFF.

The rearrangement links TRBV6-1 to TRBJ2-6; D possibly uses TRBD1 or TRBD2 (5 bases each). The CDR3 loop spans 18 amino acids. V was shortened by 2 bases and J by 0 bases, with 14 bases between the two germline ends. Germline V gene sequence: CDR1 MNHNS, CDR2 SASEGT. The CDR3 region has the DNA TGTGCCAGCAGTGAAAGGGGAGACGCCCTCTCTGGGGCCAACGTCCTGACTTTC. It translates to CASSERGDALSGANVLTF.

There are a few counts of this clone. The genes are TRBV19 and TRBJ1-3; TRBD1 is a possible D gene (5 bases). V lost 0 bases to trimming and J lost 0 bases, with 12 bases between them. Germline V gene data show CDR1 as LNHDA and CDR2 as SQIVND (reference sequence). There are 17 residues in the CDR3. The CDR3 protein is CASSIEAGANSGNTIYF. CDR3 nucleotide sequence: TGTGCCAGTAGTATAGAGGCCGGGGCGAACTCTGGAAACACCATATATTTT.

V usage is TRBV15 and J usage is TRBJ2-5; D not resolved. This CDR3 has 12 amino acids. Trimming left V 0 bases short and J 9 bases short, with 8 bases between. Germline lookup yields CDR1 LNHNV and CDR2 YYDKDF (reference sequence). The CDR3 region is CATSRDRLSQYF. The CDR3 DNA reads as TGTGCCACCAGCAGAGACAGGCTTTCCCAGTACTTC.

This chain joins TRBV6-6 and TRBJ1-5, with a weak D call TRBD1 (5 bases). CDR3 length equals 14 residues. Per the germline V gene, CDR1 is MNHNY and CDR2 is SVGAGI (reference sequence). Trimming took 6 bases from V and 10 from J, leaving 19 bases between them. For the CDR3, the DNA is TGTGCCAGCAGCCCCCGGCAGGGAGGTCGCCCCCAGCATTTT. Translating it yields CASSPRQGGRPQHF.

The chain carries TRBV6-5 and TRBJ1-1, with D unclear. Germline CDR1 is MNHEY and CDR2 is SVGAGI. The germline V and J ends were trimmed by 2 bases and 0 bases, with 10 bases remaining between them. The CDR3 totals 15 residues. The CDR3 loop is CASSYNGHMNTEAFF. CDR3 DNA sequence: TGTGCCAGCAGTTACAATGGTCACATGAACACTGAAGCTTTCTTT.